This TCR beta chain was sequenced during a study of PD-1 blockade in classical Hodgkin lymphoma. The method was immunoSEQ multiplex PCR; TCRdb's version includes in-frame clones alone and lacks a portion of them. The sample holds around 30,000 clones, roughly 70% seen once. Every patient had relapsed following autologous stem cell transplantation, and cohorts differed in brentuximab vedotin exposure. This CDR3 region has 15 residues. Between the trimmed V and J ends, which lost 4 bases and 7 bases, there was a span of 16 bases. Germline V CDR1 and CDR2: LNHDA, SQIVND (reference sequence). This TCR was sampled from a human donor with classical Hodgkin lymphoma. J is TRBJ2-2 and V is TRBV19; unclear D gene. Sequencing used peripheral blood mononuclear cells (PBMCs), obtained before the second cycle of nivolumab. Here the CDR3 DNA reads TGTGCCAGTAGTAATGGGGTTTTTTTGAGCGGGGAGCTGTTTTTT. Its protein product is CASSNGVFLSGELFF.